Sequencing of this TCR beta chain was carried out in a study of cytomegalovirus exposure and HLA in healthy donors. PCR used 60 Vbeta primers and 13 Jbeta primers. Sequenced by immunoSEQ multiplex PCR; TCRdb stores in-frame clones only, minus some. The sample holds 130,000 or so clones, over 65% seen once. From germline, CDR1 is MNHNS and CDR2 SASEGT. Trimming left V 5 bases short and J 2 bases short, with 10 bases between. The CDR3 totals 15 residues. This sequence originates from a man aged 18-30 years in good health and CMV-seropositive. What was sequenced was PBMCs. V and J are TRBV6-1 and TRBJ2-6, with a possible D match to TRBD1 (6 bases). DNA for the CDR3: TGTGCCAGCAGTACTACAGGGACTGGGGCCAACGTCCTGACTTTC. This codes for CASSTTGTGANVLTF.